The 21 T cell receptor beta chains given below trace back to one sample, sequenced in a study of blood T cell repertoires in COVID-19. Repertoires were generated with immunoSEQ multiplex PCR, while TCRdb's copy carries only in-frame clones and drops some. The sample has 150,000 to 200,000 clones, 80% to 85% seen once. Material for sequencing was peripheral blood. These receptors originate from a man aged 18 to 30 with active or convalescent COVID-19.

The CDR3, as DNA: TGCGCCAGCAGCTTTCACAGGGGAACGGACACTGAAGCTTTCTTT. It specifies CASSFHRGTDTEAFF. V is TRBV5-1 and J is TRBJ1-1, with 7 positions matching TRBD1. V trimming: 2 bases; J trimming: 3 bases; junction bases outside the gene matches: 7. CDR1 and CDR2 (germline): SGHRS, YFSETQ. This CDR3 region has 15 residues.

The rearrangement links TRBV27 to TRBJ2-3; maybe TRBD2 (6 bases). CDR3 length: 13 residues. The germline V and J ends were trimmed by 3 bases and 8 bases, with 12 bases remaining between them. From germline, CDR1 is MNHEY and CDR2 SMNVEV (reference sequence). CDR3 sequence: CASSLTRAPTQYF. The CDR3 DNA sequence: TGTGCCAGCAGTTTGACTAGAGCTCCTACGCAGTATTTT.

V is TRBV4-1 and J is TRBJ1-1; TRBD1 might be the D (6 bases). This CDR3 is 14 amino acids long. Trimming took off 3 bases at V and 1 base at J, with 9 bases between the two ends. Germline CDR1 MGHRA, CDR2 YSYEKL. Here the CDR3 DNA reads TGCGCCAGCAGCCACGGGACACGGAACACTGAAGCTTTCTTT. It specifies CASSHGTRNTEAFF.

The chain couples TRBV15 to TRBJ1-5, with D maybe TRBD1 (5 bases). The V end lost 1 base, the J end lost 8 bases, and 18 bases lay between the germline ends. The V gene's germline CDR1 is LNHNV and CDR2 YYDKDF (reference sequence). The CDR3 is made up of 16 amino acids. CDR3 DNA: TGTGCCACCAGCAGAGGGACACAAACTTATGGGGAGCCCCAGCATTTT. This encodes CATSRGTQTYGEPQHF.

The rearrangement joins TRBV18 to TRBJ1-6; TRBD1 matches at 8 bases. Germline CDR1 and CDR2: KGHSH and LQKENI. This CDR3 comprises 14 residues. Germline trimming cut 6 bases from V and 8 bases from J; bases unmatched to any gene: 6. CDR3 coding DNA: TGTGCCAGCTCCGAGGGACAGGATTATTCACCCCTCCACTTT. It encodes CASSEGQDYSPLHF. Full variable domain (remainder filled in from reference TRBV18 and TRBJ1-6): NAGVMQNPRHLVRRRGQEARLRCSPMKGHSHVYWYRQLPEEGLKFMVYLQKENIIDESGMPKERFSAEFPKEGPSILRIQQVVRGDSAAYFCASSEGQDYSPLHFGNGTRLTVT.

In this sample, this clone turned up once. The chain couples TRBV5-1 to TRBJ1-2, with D uncertain. Germline CDR1 and CDR2: SGHRS and YFSETQ. The CDR3 is made up of 16 amino acids. Trimming left V 4 bases short and J 2 bases short, with 18 bases between. CDR3 protein: CASSPLVGSPNYGYTF. For the CDR3, the DNA is TGCGCCAGCAGCCCCCTAGTGGGTTCCCCAAACTATGGCTACACCTTC.

This chain links TRBV6-1 with TRBJ1-6, with D hard to call. CDR3 length: 14 residues. The germline gives CDR1 MNHNS, CDR2 SASEGT. V was clipped by 2 bases and J by 0 bases, with 2 bases between them. The chain's CDR3 is CASSERSYNSPLHF. The CDR3 bases are TGTGCCAGCAGTGAACGCTCCTATAATTCACCCCTCCACTTT.

The chain links TRBV27 to TRBJ2-7; TRBD2 matches 10 bases. The CDR3 runs 17 residues. V shed 5 bases, J shed 2 bases, and the junction held 12 bases outside the gene matches. Germline V gene data show CDR1 as MNHEY and CDR2 as SMNVEV (reference sequence). CDR3 nucleotide sequence: TGTGCCAGCAGTAGGCGGGCTAGCGGGAGCCTTACCTACGAGCAGTACTTC. Residues: CASSRRASGSLTYEQYF.

This chain uses TRBV18 with TRBJ2-1; 11 nucleotides agree with TRBD2. V was clipped by 1 base and J by 8 bases; unmatched bases: 10. Germline loops: CDR1 KGHSH, CDR2 LQKENI. The CDR3 is made up of 17 amino acids. In nucleotides, the CDR3 is TGTGCCAGCTCACCACTCCCCGGGCCTAGCGGGGGGTATGAGCAGTTCTTC. This sequence encodes CASSPLPGPSGGYEQFF.

This clone was detected once. The chain couples TRBV10-2 to TRBJ2-3; TRBD2 agrees at 9 bases. The CDR3 is made up of 15 amino acids. Germline V CDR1 and CDR2: WSHSY, SAAADI. J was trimmed by 7 bases and V by 1 base; bases with no gene match: 6. The CDR3 nucleotides are TGCGCCAGCAGTGAGTTTGGCGGGGGGGGAAATACGCAGTATTTT. Its translation: CASSEFGGGGNTQYF.

J is TRBJ1-1 and V is TRBV18, with D possibly matching TRBD1 (5 bases). Trimming stripped 1 base from V and 2 bases from J, with 14 bases between. CDR3 length: 16 residues. The germline V gene has CDR1 KGHSH and CDR2 LQKENI. In DNA, the CDR3 is TGTGCCAGCTCACCACGGGGCGGCGAGGTTAACACTGAAGCTTTCTTT. As protein: CASSPRGGEVNTEAFF.

The sample holds one count of this clone. The gene calls are TRBV7-8 and TRBJ2-7; D possibly corresponds to TRBD1 (6 bases). Trimming pared 5 bases from V and 5 bases from J, leaving 10 bases between. The CDR3 consists of 12 residues. CDR1 SGHVS and CDR2 FQNEAQ come from the germline V gene. CDR3 residues: CASSHNRDEQYF. DNA for the CDR3: TGTGCCAGCAGCCATAACAGGGACGAGCAGTACTTC.

This clone occurred once. The chain couples TRBV4-1 to TRBJ1-2, with D uncertain. The CDR3 is made up of 15 amino acids. The germline CDR1 and CDR2 sequences are MGHRA and YSYEKL. V lost 6 bases to trimming and J lost 5 bases, with 19 bases between them. The CDR3: CASRQTWEQTYGYTF. The CDR3 DNA follows: TGCGCCAGCAGGCAAACCTGGGAGCAAACTTATGGCTACACCTTC.

This rearrangement joins TRBV10-3 to TRBJ2-1; possibly TRBD1 for D (6 bases). The germline V and J ends were trimmed by 0 bases and 4 bases, with 13 bases remaining between them. The CDR3 spans 16 residues. CDR1 is ENHRY and CDR2 is SYGVKD in the germline V gene. CDR3 residues: CAISESTRQAYNEQFF. CDR3 DNA sequence: TGTGCCATCAGTGAGTCGACACGACAGGCATACAATGAGCAGTTCTTC.

This chain uses TRBV15 with TRBJ1-4, with D maybe TRBD1 (5 bases). Germline V gene data show CDR1 as LNHNV and CDR2 as YYDKDF (reference sequence). The CDR3 is 13 amino acids. Trimming removed 2 bases from V and 8 bases from J, with 9 bases in between. CDR3 region: CATSRQGNEKLFF. CDR3 DNA sequence: TGTGCCACCAGCAGACAGGGTAACGAAAAACTGTTTTTT. Looking up the rest from reference TRBV15 and TRBJ1-4 gives the full variable domain: DAMVIQNPRYQVTQFGKPVTLSCSQTLNHNVMYWYQQKSSQAPKLLFHYYDKDFNNEADTPDNFQSRRPNTSFCFLDIRSPGLGDTAMYLCATSRQGNEKLFFGSGTQLSVL.

The V call is TRBV19, the J call TRBJ1-5; 9 bases align to TRBD1. After removal of 9 bases from V and 2 bases from J, the junction contained 5 bases not matched to a gene. From germline, CDR1 is LNHDA and CDR2 SQIVND (reference sequence). This CDR3 has 14 residues. The CDR3 protein is CASSGQGGNQPQHF. The CDR3 DNA is TGTGCCAGCTCGGGACAGGGAGGCAATCAGCCCCAGCATTTT.

The chain uses TRBV19 and TRBJ1-5; D perhaps matches TRBD1 (6 bases). V dropped 6 bases and J dropped 5 bases, with 14 bases sitting between them. The germline V gene has CDR1 LNHDA and CDR2 SQIVND (reference sequence). The CDR3 consists of 14 residues. CDR3 sequence reads: CASRIRGGYQPQHF. DNA of the CDR3: TGTGCCAGTAGAATTCGGGGGGGCTATCAGCCCCAGCATTTT.

There are a few counts of this clone. This rearrangement joins TRBV7-9 to TRBJ2-7; 7 bases agree with TRBD2. Trimming took 3 bases from V and 3 from J; bases not matched to a gene: 2. The CDR3 runs to 13 residues. CDR1 SEHNR and CDR2 FQNEAQ come from the germline V gene (reference sequence). CDR3 sequence: CASSFASGYEQYF. Written as DNA, the CDR3 is TGTGCCAGCAGCTTTGCTAGCGGCTACGAGCAGTACTTC. Looking up the rest from reference TRBV7-9 and TRBJ2-7 gives the full variable domain: DTGVSQNPRHKITKRGQNVTFRCDPISEHNRLYWYRQTLGQGPEFLTYFQNEAQLEKSRLLSDRFSAERPKGSFSTLEIQRTEQGDSAMYLCASSFASGYEQYFGPGTRLTVT.

The chain combines TRBV2 with TRBJ1-5, with D uncertain. Trimming removed 4 bases from V and 5 bases from J, with 12 bases in between. The CDR3 consists of 14 residues. Germline V lookup: CDR1 SNHLY, CDR2 FYNNEI. The CDR3 protein is CASSVGEAYQPQHF. CDR3 bases: TGTGCCAGCAGTGTCGGGGAGGCATATCAGCCCCAGCATTTT.

The sample holds a few counts of this clone. The chain carries TRBV19 and TRBJ1-2; 7 bases are a match to TRBD1. Germline lookup yields CDR1 LNHDA and CDR2 SQIVND (reference sequence). Losses at the gene ends were 1 base for V and 4 bases for J; bases not matched to a gene: 6. The CDR3 sequence is 15 residues long. The CDR3 DNA follows: TGTGCCAGTAGTATAGTGGGGCAGGGGGTCTATGGCTACACCTTC. It yields the protein CASSIVGQGVYGYTF.

The CDR3 region has the DNA TGTGCCAGCACGAAACAGGCGAGCTCCTACGAGCAGTACTTC. As protein: CASTKQASSYEQYF. The chain joins TRBV2 to TRBJ2-7; the D gene is possibly TRBD1 (5 bases). Germline CDR1 SNHLY, CDR2 FYNNEI. V lost 7 bases and J 0 bases, leaving 13 bases between the germline ends. CDR3 length equals 14 residues.